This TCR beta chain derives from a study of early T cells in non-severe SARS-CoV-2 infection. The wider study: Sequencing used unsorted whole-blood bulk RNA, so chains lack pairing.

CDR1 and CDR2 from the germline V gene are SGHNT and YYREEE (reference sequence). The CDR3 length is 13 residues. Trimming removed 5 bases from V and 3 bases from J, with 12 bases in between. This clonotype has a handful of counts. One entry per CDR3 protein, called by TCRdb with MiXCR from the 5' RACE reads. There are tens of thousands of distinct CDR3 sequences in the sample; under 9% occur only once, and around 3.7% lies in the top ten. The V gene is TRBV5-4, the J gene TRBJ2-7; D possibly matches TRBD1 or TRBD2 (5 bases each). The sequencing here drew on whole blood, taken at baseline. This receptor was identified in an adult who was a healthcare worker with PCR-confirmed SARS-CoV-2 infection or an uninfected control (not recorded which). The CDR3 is CASRPGTDYEQYF. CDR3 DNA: TGTGCCAGCAGACCCGGGACGGACTACGAGCAGTACTTC.